The clone carrying this T cell receptor (beta chain) was counted only a few times. Its cognate antigen is unknown. The sample comes from a study of liver allograft versus peripheral blood T cells. Study-level background: A comparison was made between T cell receptor repertoires in transplanted livers and those in recipients' peripheral blood. General study findings and limits: The authors reported that T cell receptor repertoires inside liver allografts differed from those in peripheral blood.

One entry per CDR3 protein results from TCRdb running MiXCR on the reads. This table has about 15,000 distinct CDR3 sequences, 20% to 25% appearing once. The CDR3 consists of 14 residues. Looked up from germline, CDR1 is LNHNV and CDR2 is YYDKDF (reference sequence). V was shortened by 1 base and J by 6 bases, with 12 bases between the two germline ends. The chain links TRBV15 to TRBJ1-2; D is possibly TRBD1 (5 bases). The receptor was derived from a human patient who had a liver transplant. The T cells may partly be graft donor cells. CDR3 region: CATSRVGVLDGYTF. The DNA for the CDR3 is TGTGCCACCAGCAGAGTAGGGGTCTTGGATGGCTACACCTTC.